This T cell receptor (beta chain) appears in the sequencing data of a study of radiation and T cells in renal cell carcinoma. Study-level background: Nephrectomy followed 15 Gy stereotactic body radiation by 4 weeks. The study, taken as a whole, reports: Without pretreatment biopsies, baseline tumor clonotype presence was undetermined. From baseline, blood top tumor clonotypes peaked at 2 weeks post-radiation.

There are 15 residues in the CDR3. V dropped 3 bases and J dropped 2; count of bases not matched to a gene: 4. CDR1 LNHDA and CDR2 SQIVND come from the germline V gene (reference sequence). Specified time point: baseline pretreatment blood. Treatment given: 15 Gy SBRT to primary tumor, nephrectomy 4 weeks later. Radiation-treated patients gave blood at baseline, week 2 and week 4. This clone was counted only a few times. Its antigen is not identified. The data were produced by immunoSEQ multiplex PCR, yet TCRdb's version contains in-frame clones alone and is incomplete. The sample lists 140,000 or so clones, about 88% occurring once.

The sequencing used blood, collected from a patient whose treatment included radiotherapy and nephrectomy. The TCR comes from a woman aged 50 to 65 with renal cell carcinoma. The rearrangement uses TRBV19 and TRBJ1-3, with 7 bases fitting TRBD1. The CDR3 sequence is CASSIDREAGNTIYF. In nucleotides, the CDR3 is TGTGCCAGTAGTATCGACAGGGAGGCTGGAAACACCATATATTTT.